Below, 3 T cell receptor beta chains from the same sample are listed, as sequenced in a study of tissue T cells after allogeneic stem cell transplantation. TCRdb keeps only in-frame clones here, not all; method: immunoSEQ multiplex PCR. The repertoire holds around 50,000 clones, with about three quarters as singletons. The sample comprised sorted cells pooled from one or two spleens. The receptors here all came from a pool of C57BL/6 mice in good health.

Remarks on this clone: Gene names and germline match the mouse. The observed sequence ends 1 residue before the CDR3 terminus, with the missing tail filled in from the germline J gene. V usage is TRBV13-2 and J usage is TRBJ2-5; 8 bases fit TRBD2. Per germline, CDR1 NNHNN and CDR2 SYGAGS (reference sequence). The CDR3 loop spans 14 amino acids. V lost 6 bases to trimming and J lost 0 bases; unmatched junction nucleotides: 3. The CDR3 here is CASARTGNQDTQYF. CDR3 bases read: TGTGCCAGCGCTAGGACTGGGAACCAAGACACCCAGTAC.

About this clone: All gene names here are mouse names. The read comes to an end 1 residue before the CDR3 does, leaving the germline J gene to fill in the end. The genes are TRBV29 and TRBJ1-4; no clear D gene. Looked up from germline, CDR1 is MSHET and CDR2 is SYDVDS. There are 15 residues in the CDR3. Trimming stripped 3 bases from V and 0 bases from J, with 8 bases between. CDR3 bases read: TGTGCTAGCAGTTTCAGGCAGATTTCCAACGAAAGATTATTT. Encoded protein: CASSFRQISNERLF. The complete CDR3 reads CASSFRQISNERLFF.

This clone was counted once. The genes and germline here are from mouse. The read stops 1 residue short of the end of the CDR3; the missing end is completed from the germline J gene. Other DNA sequences within the sample encode an identical CDR3. The chain uses TRBV2 and TRBJ2-5, with TRBD2 matching 10 bases. The trim removed 1 base at V and 2 bases at J, leaving 0 bases unmatched. The CDR3 is 15 residues long. Germline V gene lookup returns CDR1 LGHNA and CDR2 YSYQKL. Partial CDR3 DNA: TGTGCCAGCAGCCAAGGGACTGGGGGCCAAGACACCCAGTAC. Its translation is CASSQGTGGQDTQY. In full, the CDR3 is CASSQGTGGQDTQYF.